This is a list of T cell receptor beta chains from one sample in a study of vaccination and CD4 T cells after COVID-19. Each CDR3 protein is one row after TCRdb ran MiXCR on the PCR reads. The sample has approximately 11,000 distinct CDR3 sequences, about 38% seen once. For these receptors, no antigen is known. The sequenced sample was cultured CD4+ T cells from blood. Receptors were obtained from a human donor with COVID-19. The CDR3 runs from the conserved cysteine through the conserved F or W. D genes are given only for firm matches. Clone size appears in some rows only: once, few, many, or a class for an expanded clone.

CDR3nt | CDR3aa | j_gene | d_gene | v_gene | abundance | len
TGTGCCAGCAGCTTGTTCCTCAATTCACCCCTCCACTTT | CASSLFLNSPLHF | TRBJ1-6 | NA | TRBV11-3 | NA | 13
TGCAGTGCTCGCCCGGGGGGGCCCTCCTACGAGCAGTACTTC | CSARPGGPSYEQYF | TRBJ2-7 | TRBD2 | TRBV20-1 | NA | 14
TGTGCCAGCAGGAGGATGCCGCTACAACAGGGCCCCATGAACACTGAAGCTTTCTTT | CASRRMPLQQGPMNTEAFF | TRBJ1-1 | NA | TRBV27 | few | 19
TGTGCCAGCACATATCGCGCAGGGAACTATGGCTACACCTTC | CASTYRAGNYGYTF | TRBJ1-2 | NA | TRBV27 | few | 14
TGCAGTGCTAGAGCCCTTTCAGGGTCCGGGGAGCTGTTTTTT | CSARALSGSGELFF | TRBJ2-2 | NA | TRBV20-1 | NA | 14
TGTGCCAGTAGTATCGGTGGCAGCTCTGGAAACACCATATATTTT | CASSIGGSSGNTIYF | TRBJ1-3 | NA | TRBV19 | few | 15
TGTGCCAGCACCCGGGGGGCAGGGGGGACGAACACTGAAGCTTTCTTT | CASTRGAGGTNTEAFF | TRBJ1-1 | TRBD1 | TRBV6-1 | NA | 16
TGCAGTGCTAGAAGGGGGGGGCCCTCCGGGGGAAACACCATATATTTT | CSARRGGPSGGNTIYF | TRBJ1-3 | NA | TRBV20-1 | NA | 16
TGTGCCAGTAGTATATCGATCCGGGGGCTGAGCAATCAGCCCCAGCATTTT | CASSISIRGLSNQPQHF | TRBJ1-5 | NA | TRBV19 | NA | 17
TGTGCCAGCAGTGGAATCAGGGGGTACGAGCAGTACTTC | CASSGIRGYEQYF | TRBJ2-7 | TRBD1 | TRBV6-1 | NA | 13
TGCAGTGCTACGGGACAGGCCTACGAGCAGTACTTC | CSATGQAYEQYF | TRBJ2-7 | TRBD1 | TRBV20-1 | NA | 12
TGTGCCAGCAGTTTAGCTAGGGGAAAGGATGGCTACACCTTC | CASSLARGKDGYTF | TRBJ1-2 | NA | TRBV12-3/TRBV12-4 | NA | 14
TGCGCCAGCAGCTCGGGACTAGCGGGGGGCCAGACCCAGTACTTC | CASSSGLAGGQTQYF | TRBJ2-5 | TRBD2 | TRBV5-1 | NA | 15
TGTGCCAGCTTCGATAGCGGGGTGGAAACAGAGACCCAGTACTTC | CASFDSGVETETQYF | TRBJ2-5 | TRBD2 | TRBV5-4 | NA | 15
TGTGCCAGCTCACCATCCGGGGGCCAGGGGACCCAGTACTTC | CASSPSGGQGTQYF | TRBJ2-5 | NA | TRBV18 | NA | 14
TGTGCCATCAGTATGGGGGCTGAGTCACCCCTCCACTTT | CAISMGAESPLHF | TRBJ1-6 | NA | TRBV10-3 | few | 13
TGCGCCAGCAGCCAAGGACCAAGCAAGGGGTACGAGCAGTACTTC | CASSQGPSKGYEQYF | TRBJ2-7 | NA | TRBV4-1 | NA | 15
TGTGCCAGCAGCTCCTACAGGGAGGGCAATTCACCCCTCCACTTT | CASSSYREGNSPLHF | TRBJ1-6 | NA | TRBV7-9 | NA | 15
TGCGCCAGCAGCTTGGGGACGGGAAATTCACCCCTCCACTTT | CASSLGTGNSPLHF | TRBJ1-6 | NA | TRBV5-1 | NA | 14
TGCAGTCCGCGGGGGGAGAATAATTCACCCCTCCACTTT | CSPRGENNSPLHF | TRBJ1-6 | NA | TRBV20-1 | NA | 13
TGCAGTGCTAGAGATCTTGGCACGGGGCGCCCGTACTTC | CSARDLGTGRPYF | TRBJ2-7 | NA | TRBV20-1 | few | 13
TGTGCCAGCGGGAATTCCAATGAGCAGTTCTTC | CASGNSNEQFF | TRBJ2-1 | NA | TRBV6-4 | NA | 11
TGTGCCACCAGTGAGCGGGGCCGGGAGACCCAGTACTTC | CATSERGRETQYF | TRBJ2-5 | NA | TRBV24-1 | NA | 13
TGTGCCAGTAGGCTAGGGAGGGGCAATCAGCCCCAGCATTTT | CASRLGRGNQPQHF | TRBJ1-5 | NA | TRBV19 | NA | 14
TGTGCCAGCAGCCCGACGGACAGGGAGTTCGAGCAGTACTTC | CASSPTDREFEQYF | TRBJ2-7 | TRBD1 | TRBV7-9 | NA | 14
TGTGCCAGCTCCGCGAGTGGACAACAGCCCCAGCATTTT | CASSASGQQPQHF | TRBJ1-5 | NA | TRBV18 | few | 13
TGTGCCATTAAACCGGGGGAACCTCAAGAGACCCAGTACTTC | CAIKPGEPQETQYF | TRBJ2-5 | NA | TRBV10-3 | few | 14
TGTGCCAGCAGCCTGGGACAGGGGGTTATCGGGGAGCTGTTTTTT | CASSLGQGVIGELFF | TRBJ2-2 | TRBD1 | TRBV7-9 | NA | 15
TGTGCCAGTAGTTCTGGGACAGGGTACAATGAGCAGTTCTTC | CASSSGTGYNEQFF | TRBJ2-1 | TRBD1 | TRBV19 | once | 14
TGTGCCAGCAGTGAGCAGAGTGAAGCTTTCTTT | CASSEQSEAFF | TRBJ1-1 | NA | TRBV12-3/TRBV12-4 | NA | 11
TGTGCCAGCACGGCAAGCTCTACCGACGAGCAGTACTTC | CASTASSTDEQYF | TRBJ2-7 | NA | TRBV5-4 | NA | 13
TGTGCCAGCAGCCGCCTCAGCGGGGGAGGGGAGACCCAGTACTTC | CASSRLSGGGETQYF | TRBJ2-5 | TRBD2 | TRBV7-2 | few | 15
TGTGCCAGCACCATCGTCCCCAGGGGGACCGGGGAGCTGTTTTTT | CASTIVPRGTGELFF | TRBJ2-2 | TRBD1 | TRBV12-3/TRBV12-4 | NA | 15
TGCGCCAGCAGCTTGGGAGACAGGCCGACCAAAAACATTCAGTACTTC | CASSLGDRPTKNIQYF | TRBJ2-4 | NA | TRBV5-1 | NA | 16
TGCGCCAGCAGTGAATCTGGTTATTCACCCCTCCACTTT | CASSESGYSPLHF | TRBJ1-6 | NA | TRBV5-1 | few | 13
TGTGCCAGCAACCCGGGACTCAACACCGGGGAGCTGTTTTTT | CASNPGLNTGELFF | TRBJ2-2 | NA | TRBV6-1 | NA | 14
TGTGTCAGCAGTCCACTAGCGGGGGGGCAGGTAGATACGCAGTATTTT | CVSSPLAGGQVDTQYF | TRBJ2-3 | TRBD2 | TRBV7-6 | NA | 16
TGTGCCAGCAGCTTGTGGGGTTATAGCAATCAGCCCCAGCATTTT | CASSLWGYSNQPQHF | TRBJ1-5 | NA | TRBV7-8 | NA | 15
TGTGCCAGCAGTTACGGGCAGCATAGCAATCAGCCCCAGCATTTT | CASSYGQHSNQPQHF | TRBJ1-5 | NA | TRBV6-5 | NA | 15
TGTGCCAGCAACCAACGTACCTACGAGCAGTACTTC | CASNQRTYEQYF | TRBJ2-7 | NA | TRBV28 | NA | 12
TGTGCCAGCAGCTTAGTGCCTGCGACCACCGGCAATCAGCCCCAGCATTTT | CASSLVPATTGNQPQHF | TRBJ1-5 | NA | TRBV7-6 | few | 17
TGTGCCAGCAGCTCCCCCTCAGGGGCGCCTGGAAACACCATATATTTT | CASSSPSGAPGNTIYF | TRBJ1-3 | NA | TRBV7-2 | NA | 16